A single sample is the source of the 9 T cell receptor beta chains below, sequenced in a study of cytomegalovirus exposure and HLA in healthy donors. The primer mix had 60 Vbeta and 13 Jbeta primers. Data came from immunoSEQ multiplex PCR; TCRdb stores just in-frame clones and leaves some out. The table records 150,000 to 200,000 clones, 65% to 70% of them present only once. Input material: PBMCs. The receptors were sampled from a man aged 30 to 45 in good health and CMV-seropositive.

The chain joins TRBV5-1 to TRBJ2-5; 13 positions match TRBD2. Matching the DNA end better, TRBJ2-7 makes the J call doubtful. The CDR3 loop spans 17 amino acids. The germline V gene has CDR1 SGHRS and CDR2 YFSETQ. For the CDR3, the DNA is TGCGCCAGCAGCTTGGCGCCCGGGACTAGCGGGACCTACGAGCAGTACTTC. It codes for CASSLAPGTSGTYEQYF.

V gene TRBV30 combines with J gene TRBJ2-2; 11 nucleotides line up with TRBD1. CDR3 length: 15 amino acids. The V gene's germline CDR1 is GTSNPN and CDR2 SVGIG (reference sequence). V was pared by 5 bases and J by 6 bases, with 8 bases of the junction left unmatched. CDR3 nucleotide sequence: TGTGCCTGGCATCCGGGACAGGGGGTATCCGGGGAGCTGTTTTTT. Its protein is CAWHPGQGVSGELFF.

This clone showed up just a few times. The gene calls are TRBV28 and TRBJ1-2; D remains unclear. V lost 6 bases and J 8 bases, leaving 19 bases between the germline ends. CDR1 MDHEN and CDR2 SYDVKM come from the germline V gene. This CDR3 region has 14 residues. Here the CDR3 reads CASSPPLRTPGYTF. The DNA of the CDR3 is TGTGCCAGCAGCCCACCCCTAAGGACTCCCGGCTACACCTTC.

For the CDR3, the DNA is TGTGCCACCACCCTGGCGGGGCCTAGTGACGAGCAGTACTTC. Its translation is CATTLAGPSDEQYF. V gene TRBV2 combines with J gene TRBJ2-7; perhaps TRBD2 as D (6 bases). The CDR3 loop spans 14 amino acids. Trimming pared 10 bases from V and 5 bases from J, leaving 21 bases between. The germline V gene encodes CDR1 SNHLY and CDR2 FYNNEI.

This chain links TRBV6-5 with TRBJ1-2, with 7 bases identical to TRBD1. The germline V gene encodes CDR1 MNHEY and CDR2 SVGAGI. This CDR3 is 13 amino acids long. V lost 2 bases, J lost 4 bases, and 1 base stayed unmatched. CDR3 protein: CASSYPGGYGYTF. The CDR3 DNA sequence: TGTGCCAGCAGTTACCCAGGGGGCTATGGCTACACCTTC.

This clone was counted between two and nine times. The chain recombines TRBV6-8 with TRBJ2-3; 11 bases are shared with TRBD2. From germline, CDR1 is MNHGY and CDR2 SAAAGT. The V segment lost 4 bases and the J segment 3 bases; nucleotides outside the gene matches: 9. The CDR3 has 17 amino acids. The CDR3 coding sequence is TGTGCCAGCAGTTGCCCGACGGGACTAGCGGCAACAGATACGCAGTATTTT. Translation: CASSCPTGLAATDTQYF.

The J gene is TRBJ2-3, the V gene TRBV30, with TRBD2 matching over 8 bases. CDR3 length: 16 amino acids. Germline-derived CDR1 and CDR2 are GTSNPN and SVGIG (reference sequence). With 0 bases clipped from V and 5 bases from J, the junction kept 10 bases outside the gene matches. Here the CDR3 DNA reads TGTGCCTGGAGTGTAGCCTTAAGCGGGAGCGGAGATACGCAGTATTTT. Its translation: CAWSVALSGSGDTQYF.

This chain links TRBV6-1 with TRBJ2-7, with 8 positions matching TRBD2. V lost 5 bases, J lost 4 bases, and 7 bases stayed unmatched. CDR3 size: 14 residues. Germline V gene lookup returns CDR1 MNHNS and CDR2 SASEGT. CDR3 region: CASSKTSETYEQYF. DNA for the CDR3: TGTGCCAGCAGTAAGACTAGCGAGACATACGAGCAGTACTTC.

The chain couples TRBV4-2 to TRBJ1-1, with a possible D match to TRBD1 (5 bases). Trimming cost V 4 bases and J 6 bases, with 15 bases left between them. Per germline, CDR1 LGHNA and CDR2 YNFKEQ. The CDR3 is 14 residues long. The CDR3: CASSPLAGQPEAFF. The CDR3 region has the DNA TGTGCCAGCAGCCCCTTGGCAGGGCAGCCTGAAGCTTTCTTT.